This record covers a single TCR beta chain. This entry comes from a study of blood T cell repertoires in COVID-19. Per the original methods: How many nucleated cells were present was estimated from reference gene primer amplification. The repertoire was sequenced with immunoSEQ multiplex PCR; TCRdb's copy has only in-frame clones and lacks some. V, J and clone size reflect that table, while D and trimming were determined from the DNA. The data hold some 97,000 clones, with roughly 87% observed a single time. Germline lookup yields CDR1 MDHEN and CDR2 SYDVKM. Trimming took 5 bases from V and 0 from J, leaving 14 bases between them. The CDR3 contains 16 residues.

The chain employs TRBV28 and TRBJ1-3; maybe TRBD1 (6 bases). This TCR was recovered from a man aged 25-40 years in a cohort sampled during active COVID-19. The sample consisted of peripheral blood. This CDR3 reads CASSTPGHHSGNTIYF. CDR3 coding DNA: TGTGCCAGCAGTACTCCGGGACATCACTCTGGAAACACCATATATTTT. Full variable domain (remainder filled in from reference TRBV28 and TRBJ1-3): DVKVTQSSRYLVKRTGEKVFLECVQDMDHENMFWYRQDPGLGLRLIYFSYDVKMKEKGDIPEGYSVSREKKERFSLILESASTNQTSMYLCASSTPGHHSGNTIYFGEGSWLTVV.